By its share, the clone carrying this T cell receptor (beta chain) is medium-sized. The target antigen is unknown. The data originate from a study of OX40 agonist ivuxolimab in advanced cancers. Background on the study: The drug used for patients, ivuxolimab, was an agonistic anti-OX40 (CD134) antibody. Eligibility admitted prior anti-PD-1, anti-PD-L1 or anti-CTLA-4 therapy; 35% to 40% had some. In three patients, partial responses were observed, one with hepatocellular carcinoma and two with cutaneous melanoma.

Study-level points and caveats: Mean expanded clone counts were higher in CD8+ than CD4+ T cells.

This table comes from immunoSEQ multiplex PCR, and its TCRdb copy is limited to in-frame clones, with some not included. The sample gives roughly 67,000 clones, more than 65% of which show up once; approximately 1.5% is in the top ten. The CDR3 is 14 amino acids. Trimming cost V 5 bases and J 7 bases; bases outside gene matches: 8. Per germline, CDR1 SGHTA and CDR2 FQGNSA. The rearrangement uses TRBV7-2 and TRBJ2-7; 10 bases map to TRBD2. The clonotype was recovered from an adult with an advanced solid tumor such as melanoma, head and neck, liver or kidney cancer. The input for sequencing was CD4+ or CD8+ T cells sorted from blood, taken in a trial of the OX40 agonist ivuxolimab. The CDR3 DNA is TGTGCCAGCAGCCCGAGCGGGAGGGCGGGGGAGCAGTACTTC. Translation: CASSPSGRAGEQYF.